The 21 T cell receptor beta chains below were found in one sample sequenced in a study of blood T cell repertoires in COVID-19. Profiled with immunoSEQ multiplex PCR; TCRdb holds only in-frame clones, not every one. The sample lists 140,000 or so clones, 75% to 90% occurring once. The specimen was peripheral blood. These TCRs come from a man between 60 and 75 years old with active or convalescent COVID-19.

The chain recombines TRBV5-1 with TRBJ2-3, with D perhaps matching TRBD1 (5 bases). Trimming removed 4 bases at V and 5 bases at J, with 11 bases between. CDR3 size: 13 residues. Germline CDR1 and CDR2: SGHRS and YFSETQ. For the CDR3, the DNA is TGCGCCAGCAGCAGGGGCTTTGGAGATACGCAGTATTTT. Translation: CASSRGFGDTQYF.

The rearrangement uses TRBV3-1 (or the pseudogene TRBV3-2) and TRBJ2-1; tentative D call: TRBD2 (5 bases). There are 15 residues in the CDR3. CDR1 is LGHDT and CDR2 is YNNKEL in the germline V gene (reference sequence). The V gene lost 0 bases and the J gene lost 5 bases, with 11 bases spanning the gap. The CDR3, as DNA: TGTGCCAGCAGCCAAGATTGGGCTAGCAACAATGAGCAGTTCTTC. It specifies CASSQDWASNNEQFF.

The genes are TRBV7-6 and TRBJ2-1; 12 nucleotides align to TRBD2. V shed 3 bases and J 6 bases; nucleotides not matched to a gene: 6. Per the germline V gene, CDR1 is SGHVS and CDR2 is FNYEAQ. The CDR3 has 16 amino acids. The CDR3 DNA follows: TGTGCCAGCAGCTTGAGGACTAGCGGGATTGTCAATGAGCAGTTCTTC. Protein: CASSLRTSGIVNEQFF.

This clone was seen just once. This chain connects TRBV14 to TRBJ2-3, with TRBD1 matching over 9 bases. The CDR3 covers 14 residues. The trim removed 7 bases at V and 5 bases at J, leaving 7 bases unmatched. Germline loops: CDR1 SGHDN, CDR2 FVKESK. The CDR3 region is CASTPQGAKDTQYF. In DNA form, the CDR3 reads TGTGCCAGCACCCCACAGGGGGCAAAAGATACGCAGTATTTT.

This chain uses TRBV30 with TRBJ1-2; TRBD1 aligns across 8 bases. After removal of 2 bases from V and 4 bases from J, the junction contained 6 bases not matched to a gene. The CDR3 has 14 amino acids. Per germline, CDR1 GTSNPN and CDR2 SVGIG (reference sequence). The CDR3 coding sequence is TGTGCCTGGAGTCCCACAGGGGGGATCTATGGCTACACCTTC. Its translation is CAWSPTGGIYGYTF.

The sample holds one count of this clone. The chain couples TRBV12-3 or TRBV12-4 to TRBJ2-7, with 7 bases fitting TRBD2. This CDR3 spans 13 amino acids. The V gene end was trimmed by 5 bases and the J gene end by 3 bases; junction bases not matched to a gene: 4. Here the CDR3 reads CASSGTIYYEQYF. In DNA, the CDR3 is TGTGCCAGCAGTGGGACTATATACTACGAGCAGTACTTC.

CDR3 sequence reads: CASRGLAGELDTQYF. The CDR3 bases are TGTGCCAGCAGGGGACTAGCGGGAGAACTAGATACGCAGTATTTT. J is TRBJ2-3 and V is TRBV9; 14 nucleotides match TRBD2. There are 15 residues in the CDR3. Trimming at V came to 5 bases and at J to 5 bases, leaving 4 bases not matched to a gene. The germline V gene has CDR1 SGDLS and CDR2 YYNGEE.

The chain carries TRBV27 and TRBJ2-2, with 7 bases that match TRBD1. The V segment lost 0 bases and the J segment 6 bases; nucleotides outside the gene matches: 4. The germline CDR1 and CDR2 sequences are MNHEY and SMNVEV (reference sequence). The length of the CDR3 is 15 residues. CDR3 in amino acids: CASSLSRRGSGELFF. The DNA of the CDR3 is TGTGCCAGCAGTTTATCGCGCAGGGGGTCCGGGGAGCTGTTTTTT.

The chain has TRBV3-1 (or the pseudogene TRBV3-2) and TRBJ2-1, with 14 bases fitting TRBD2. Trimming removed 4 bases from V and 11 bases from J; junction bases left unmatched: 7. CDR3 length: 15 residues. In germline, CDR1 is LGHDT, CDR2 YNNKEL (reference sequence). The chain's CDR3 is CASSLGTSGGAQQFF. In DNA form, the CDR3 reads TGTGCCAGCAGCCTGGGGACTAGCGGGGGAGCCCAGCAGTTCTTC.

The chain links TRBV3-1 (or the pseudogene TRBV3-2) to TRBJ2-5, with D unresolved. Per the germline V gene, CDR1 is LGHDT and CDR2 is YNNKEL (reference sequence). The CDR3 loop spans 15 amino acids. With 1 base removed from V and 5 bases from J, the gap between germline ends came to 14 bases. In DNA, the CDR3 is TGTGCCAGCAGCCAAGTCTCCCTGGGCTCTGAGACCCAGTACTTC. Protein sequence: CASSQVSLGSETQYF.

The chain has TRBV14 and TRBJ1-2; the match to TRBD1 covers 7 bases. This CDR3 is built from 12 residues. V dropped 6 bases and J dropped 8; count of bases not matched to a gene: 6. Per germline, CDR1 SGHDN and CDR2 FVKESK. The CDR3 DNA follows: TGTGCCAGCAGGCAGACAGGGTACGGCTACACCTTC. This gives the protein CASRQTGYGYTF.

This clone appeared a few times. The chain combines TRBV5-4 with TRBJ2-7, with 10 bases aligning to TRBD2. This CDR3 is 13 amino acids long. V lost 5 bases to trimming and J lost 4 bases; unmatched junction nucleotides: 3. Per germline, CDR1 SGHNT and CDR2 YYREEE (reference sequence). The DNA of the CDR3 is TGTGCCAGCAGACCTAGCGGGAGATACGAGCAGTACTTC. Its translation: CASRPSGRYEQYF.

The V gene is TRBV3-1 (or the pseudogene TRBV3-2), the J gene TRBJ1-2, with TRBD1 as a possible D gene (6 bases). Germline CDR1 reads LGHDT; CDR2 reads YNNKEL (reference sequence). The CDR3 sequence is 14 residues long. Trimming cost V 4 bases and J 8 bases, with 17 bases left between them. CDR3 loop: CASSPTGTSLGYTF. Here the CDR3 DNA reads TGTGCCAGCAGCCCCACCGGGACAAGCTTAGGCTACACCTTC.

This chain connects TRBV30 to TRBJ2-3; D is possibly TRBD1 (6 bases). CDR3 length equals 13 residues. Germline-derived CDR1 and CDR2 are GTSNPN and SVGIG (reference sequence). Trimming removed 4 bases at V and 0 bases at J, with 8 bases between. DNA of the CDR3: TGTGCCTGGACACAGGGCAGCACAGATACGCAGTATTTT. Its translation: CAWTQGSTDTQYF.

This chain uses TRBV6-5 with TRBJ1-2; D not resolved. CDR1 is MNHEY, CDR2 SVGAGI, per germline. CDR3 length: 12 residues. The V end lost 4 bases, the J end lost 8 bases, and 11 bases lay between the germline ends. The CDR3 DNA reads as TGTGCCAGCAGTTTGCGGGGAAAAGGCTACACCTTC. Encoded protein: CASSLRGKGYTF.

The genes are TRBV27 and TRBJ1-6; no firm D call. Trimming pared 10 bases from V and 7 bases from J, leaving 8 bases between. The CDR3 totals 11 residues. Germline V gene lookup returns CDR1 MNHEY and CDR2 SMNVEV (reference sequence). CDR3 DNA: TGTGCCACCGGAGGGAATTCACCCCTCCACTTT. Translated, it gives CATGGNSPLHF.

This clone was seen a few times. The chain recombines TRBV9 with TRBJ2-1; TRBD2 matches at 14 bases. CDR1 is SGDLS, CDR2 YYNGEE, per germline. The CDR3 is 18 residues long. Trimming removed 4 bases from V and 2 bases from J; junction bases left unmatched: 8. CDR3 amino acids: CASSYGTSGRETYNEQFF. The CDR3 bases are TGTGCCAGCAGCTACGGGACTAGCGGGAGAGAAACCTACAATGAGCAGTTCTTC.

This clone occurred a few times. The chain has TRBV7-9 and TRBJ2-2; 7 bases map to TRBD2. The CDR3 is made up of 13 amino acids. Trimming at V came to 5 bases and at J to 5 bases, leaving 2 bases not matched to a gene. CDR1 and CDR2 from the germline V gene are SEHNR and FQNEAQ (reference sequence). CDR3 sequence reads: CASSPSGTGELFF. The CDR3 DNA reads TGTGCCAGCAGCCCTAGCGGAACCGGGGAGCTGTTTTTT.

The CDR3 loop reads CAIGGSYEQYF. CDR3 DNA sequence: TGTGCCATTGGGGGGTCCTACGAGCAGTACTTC. The rearrangement joins TRBV10-3 to TRBJ2-7; perhaps TRBD2 as D (6 bases). V was clipped by 9 bases and J by 1 base, with 7 bases between them. Germline CDR1 and CDR2: ENHRY and SYGVKD. The CDR3 runs to 11 residues.

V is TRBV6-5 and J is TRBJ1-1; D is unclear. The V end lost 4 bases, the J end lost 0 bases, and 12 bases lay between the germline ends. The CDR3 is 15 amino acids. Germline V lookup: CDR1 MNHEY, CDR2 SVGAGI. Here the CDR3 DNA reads TGTGCCAGCAGTTTGAGGGCCCTTCTGAACACTGAAGCTTTCTTT. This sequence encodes CASSLRALLNTEAFF.

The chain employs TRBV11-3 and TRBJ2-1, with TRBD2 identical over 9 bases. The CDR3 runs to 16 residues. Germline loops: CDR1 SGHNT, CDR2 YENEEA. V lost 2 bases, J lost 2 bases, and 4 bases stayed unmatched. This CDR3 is CASSLNSGSPYNEQFF. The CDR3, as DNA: TGTGCCAGCAGCTTAAATAGCGGGAGCCCCTACAATGAGCAGTTCTTC.